This TCR beta chain was documented in a study of blood T cell repertoires in COVID-19. Whole-study context: PBMCs, B-cell-depleted T cells, or T cells provided the cDNA or gDNA that made up the material.

Germline CDR1 SGHTA, CDR2 FQGNSA. The trim removed 0 bases at V and 6 bases at J, leaving 4 bases unmatched. This CDR3 comprises 15 residues. Individuals drawn from 20 to 30 US areas were about 18 to 89 years old. Participant-reported clinical history was the basis for cohort assignment. Authors' processing steps: From reference gene primer amplification, estimates of nucleated cell counts were derived. The assay was immunoSEQ multiplex PCR, and TCRdb's table has in-frame clones only and misses some. That table is the source of V, J and clone size, and D and trimming were worked out from the DNA. The sample comprises 200,000 to 250,000 clones, about 91% of which are singletons, and 2% to 3% rests with the top ten.

The chain uses TRBV7-2 and TRBJ1-2; 10 nucleotides match TRBD1. The clonotype was recovered from a woman aged 25 to 39 with acute COVID-19. The sample taken for sequencing was PBMCs or T cells enriched from blood (not recorded which). CDR3 in amino acids: CASSLAGTGVDGYTF. CDR3 DNA sequence: TGTGCCAGCAGCTTAGCCGGGACAGGGGTGGATGGCTACACCTTC.